These 25 T cell receptor beta chains originate from one sample sequenced in a study of CD8 T cells in Susac syndrome. RNA was extracted with the RNeasy kit, and a quantity of roughly 0.45 to 1 ug was reverse transcribed using random hexamers. From the immunoSEQ multiplex PCR reads, TCRdb called clonotypes with MiXCR, one entry per CDR3 protein. Here the sample spans tens of thousands of distinct CDR3 sequences, approximately 93% being singletons. Sequencing was carried out using CD8+ T cells from PBMCs. The origin of the receptors is a human donor with Susac syndrome.

V and J are TRBV9 and TRBJ2-7; 7 bases are shared with TRBD2. After removal of 3 bases from V and 0 bases from J, the junction contained 3 bases not matched to a gene. CDR1 SGDLS and CDR2 YYNGEE come from the germline V gene. This CDR3 spans 14 amino acids. CDR3 DNA sequence: TGTGCCAGCAGCGGGGGGGGTACCTCCTACGAGCAGTACTTC. It yields the protein CASSGGGTSYEQYF.

This clonotype showed up just once. The chain has TRBV20-1 and TRBJ2-7; D is ambiguous. CDR1 and CDR2 (germline): DFQATT, SNEGSKA (reference sequence). The CDR3 spans 13 residues. V gave up 2 bases and J gave up 0 bases, with 8 bases separating them. In DNA, the CDR3 is TGCAGTGCTAGACCTCGCCCCTCCTACGAGCAGTACTTC. Residues: CSARPRPSYEQYF.

The chain employs TRBV6-4 and TRBJ2-1; 8 positions match TRBD2. CDR1 and CDR2 (germline): MRHNA, SNTAGT. The V segment lost 0 bases and the J segment 1 base; nucleotides outside the gene matches: 2. CDR3 length: 16 residues. The CDR3 protein is CASSDSAGGSYNEQFF. The CDR3, as DNA: TGTGCCAGCAGTGACTCCGCGGGGGGTTCCTACAATGAGCAGTTCTTC.

This rearrangement joins TRBV9 to TRBJ2-2; D gene ambiguous. CDR3 length: 13 residues. The germline V gene has CDR1 SGDLS and CDR2 YYNGEE. Trimming cost V 2 bases and J 2 bases, with 4 bases left between them. The CDR3 region is CASSVGNTGELFF. CDR3 DNA: TGTGCCAGCAGCGTCGGTAACACCGGGGAGCTGTTTTTT. Full variable domain (missing parts from reference TRBV9 and TRBJ2-2): DSGVTQTPKHLITATGQRVTLRCSPRSGDLSVYWYQQSLDQGLQFLIQYYNGEERAKGNILERFSAQQFPDLHSELNLSSLELGDSALYFCASSVGNTGELFFGEGSRLTVL.

The chain has TRBV4-2 and TRBJ1-1; TRBD1 matches at 8 bases. CDR3 length: 16 residues. J lost 2 bases, V lost 1 base, and 6 bases had no gene match. The germline V gene has CDR1 LGHNA and CDR2 YNFKEQ. The chain's CDR3 is CASSQVGDRRNTEAFF. Written as DNA, the CDR3 is TGTGCCAGCAGCCAAGTAGGGGACAGGAGAAACACTGAAGCTTTCTTT.

This clonotype was recorded only once. This rearrangement joins TRBV13 to TRBJ2-3; D gene ambiguous. Germline lookup yields CDR1 PRHDT and CDR2 FYEKMQ (reference sequence). The CDR3 has 15 amino acids. Deletions cut 4 bases from V and 0 bases from J, with 11 bases between. CDR3 sequence: CASSSLATSTDTQYF. In DNA, the CDR3 is TGTGCCAGCAGCTCCTTAGCCACTAGCACAGATACGCAGTATTTT. The whole variable domain, filled in from reference TRBV13 and TRBJ2-3, reads AAGVIQSPRHLIKEKRETATLKCYPIPRHDTVYWYQQGPGQDPQFLISFYEKMQSDKGSIPDRFSAQQFSDYHSELNMSSLELGDSALYFCASSSLATSTDTQYFGPGTRLTVL.

The rearrangement uses TRBV7-3 and TRBJ2-2; D remains unclear. This CDR3 is built from 12 residues. V lost 3 bases, J lost 6 bases, and 5 bases lay in between. Germline CDR1 SGHTA, CDR2 FQGTGA. Written as DNA, the CDR3 is TGTGCCAGCAGCTTTGCCGCCGGGGAGCTGTTTTTT. Translated: CASSFAAGELFF.

CDR3 coding DNA: TGTGCCACCAGCACCCGGGGCCGTCCCTACGAGCAGTACTTC. It specifies CATSTRGRPYEQYF. The J gene is TRBJ2-7, the V gene TRBV15, with D perhaps TRBD1 or TRBD2 (5 bases each). Trimming removed 4 bases from V and 2 bases from J, with 12 bases in between. CDR1 is LNHNV, CDR2 YYDKDF, per germline (reference sequence). CDR3 length: 14 residues.

The V call is TRBV9, the J call TRBJ1-2; no firm D call. V gave up 3 bases and J gave up 5 bases, with 17 bases separating them. This CDR3 contains 15 residues. Per the germline V gene, CDR1 is SGDLS and CDR2 is YYNGEE. CDR3: CASSGRPGENYGYTF. The CDR3 DNA reads as TGTGCCAGCAGCGGACGTCCGGGAGAGAATTATGGCTACACCTTC.

The J gene is TRBJ1-2, the V gene TRBV29-1; TRBD1 matches 8 bases. J gave up 7 bases and V 4 bases, and 8 bases lay outside the gene matches. The germline V gene has CDR1 SQVTM and CDR2 ANQGSEA. The CDR3 spans 13 residues. CDR3 protein: CSVVRQGARGYTF. The CDR3 DNA reads TGCAGCGTTGTTAGGCAGGGGGCTCGTGGCTACACCTTC.

The CDR3 loop reads CATTDIYGELFF. CDR3 coding DNA: TGTGCCACCACGGACATCTACGGGGAGCTGTTTTTT. This chain connects TRBV6-5 to TRBJ2-2; D may be TRBD1 (5 bases). This CDR3 contains 12 residues. Germline V gene lookup returns CDR1 MNHEY and CDR2 SVGAGI. The V gene lost 10 bases and the J gene lost 7 bases, with 13 bases spanning the gap.

The chain uses TRBV14 and TRBJ1-2; D perhaps matches TRBD1 (6 bases). The CDR3 totals 14 residues. Trimming stripped 2 bases from V and 7 bases from J, with 14 bases between. The germline gives CDR1 SGHDN, CDR2 FVKESK. CDR3 in amino acids: CASSQFGGLSGYTF. The CDR3 DNA reads TGTGCCAGCAGCCAATTCGGGGGGCTAAGTGGCTACACCTTC.

This rearrangement joins TRBV20-1 to TRBJ2-4; possible D gene TRBD1, 6 bases. V dropped 7 bases and J dropped 4 bases, with 14 bases sitting between them. The CDR3 covers 13 residues. Germline V lookup: CDR1 DFQATT, CDR2 SNEGSKA (reference sequence). In nucleotides, the CDR3 is TGCAGTGGTTTCGGACAGTTAAAAAACATTCAGTACTTC. Translation gives CSGFGQLKNIQYF.

The V call is TRBV29-1, the J call TRBJ2-7, with D perhaps TRBD2 (7 bases). V lost 6 bases, J lost 2 bases, and 14 bases lay in between. The CDR3 runs 13 residues. Germline-derived CDR1 and CDR2 are SQVTM and ANQGSEA. In DNA form, the CDR3 reads TGCAGCGTCAGGGGAGGGGAGGCCTACGAGCAGTACTTC. Its protein is CSVRGGEAYEQYF.

The chain joins TRBV3-1 to TRBJ2-4; TRBD1 matches 9 bases. The CDR3 length is 15 residues. Per germline, CDR1 LGHDT and CDR2 YNNKEL (reference sequence). Unmatched junction bases numbered 6, after V lost 3 bases and J lost 6 bases. The CDR3 bases are TGTGCCAGCAGCCAGGATACAGGGGGCGGAAACATTCAGTACTTC. The encoded protein is CASSQDTGGGNIQYF.

The chain recombines TRBV25-1 with TRBJ2-7, with 7 bases lining up with TRBD1. Per the germline V gene, CDR1 is MGHDK and CDR2 is SYGVNS. The CDR3 is 11 residues long. V lost 8 bases, J lost 2 bases, and 0 bases stayed unmatched. CDR3 protein: CASQGAYEQYF. CDR3 nucleotide sequence: TGTGCCAGCCAGGGGGCCTACGAGCAGTACTTC.

The chain couples TRBV29-1 to TRBJ2-3; a weak D match, TRBD2 (5 bases). Germline loops: CDR1 SQVTM, CDR2 ANQGSEA. Trimming left V 7 bases short and J 0 bases short, with 17 bases between. The CDR3 is 15 amino acids. CDR3 protein: CSADAGGSSTDTQYF. The CDR3 DNA is TGCAGCGCCGATGCAGGAGGATCTAGCACAGATACGCAGTATTTT.

This sequence joins TRBV15 and TRBJ2-7; D not resolved. The CDR3 is 12 amino acids. Germline CDR1 is LNHNV and CDR2 is YYDKDF (reference sequence). Trimming shortened V by 5 bases and J by 1 base, and 6 bases separated the two germline ends. The CDR3 DNA reads as TGTGCCACCAGCGGTCAGTCCTACGAGCAGTACTTC. It yields the protein CATSGQSYEQYF.

This clonotype was observed a single time. V gene TRBV5-6 combines with J gene TRBJ2-5; 11 nucleotides align to TRBD1. Looked up from germline, CDR1 is SGHDT and CDR2 is YYEEEE. The CDR3 loop spans 15 amino acids. Germline trimming cut 3 bases from V and 4 bases from J; bases unmatched to any gene: 5. CDR3 loop: CASSSDRGPGETQYF. The DNA of the CDR3 is TGTGCCAGCAGCTCGGACAGGGGGCCGGGAGAGACCCAGTACTTC.

The chain joins TRBV29-1 to TRBJ2-5; 12 bases are shared with TRBD2. The CDR3 contains 14 residues. J lost 2 bases, V lost 6 bases, and 4 bases had no gene match. CDR1 SQVTM and CDR2 ANQGSEA come from the germline V gene. The CDR3 is CSVGLAGRQETQYF. The CDR3 bases are TGCAGCGTCGGACTAGCGGGGCGTCAAGAGACCCAGTACTTC.

The chain joins TRBV9 to TRBJ1-2; a weak D match, TRBD1 (6 bases). The CDR3 length is 12 residues. Per the germline V gene, CDR1 is SGDLS and CDR2 is YYNGEE. Trimming pared 4 bases from V and 8 bases from J, leaving 12 bases between. DNA for the CDR3: TGTGCCAGCAGCTTACAGGGCCAGGGCTACACCTTC. It is translated as CASSLQGQGYTF.

J is TRBJ1-1 and V is TRBV6-4, with D possibly TRBD1 on 5 matching bases. The CDR3 consists of 15 residues. The ends were cut back, 7 bases at V and 5 bases at J, with 20 bases in the middle. In germline, CDR1 is MRHNA, CDR2 SNTAGT. CDR3 in DNA: TGTGCCAGCACCAGGCGCGAACCCTACAGGACTGAAGCTTTCTTT. Translated, it gives CASTRREPYRTEAFF.

The chain employs TRBV20-1 and TRBJ2-2, with no clear D. Trimming stripped 1 base from V and 6 bases from J, with 12 bases between. Per germline, CDR1 DFQATT and CDR2 SNEGSKA (reference sequence). The CDR3 extends over 14 amino acids. The CDR3 reads CSARVTTAPGELFF. As DNA, the CDR3 is TGCAGTGCTAGAGTTACCACAGCCCCCGGGGAGCTGTTTTTT.

This clonotype has a single count. The chain recombines TRBV27 with TRBJ2-5; D ambiguous. V was clipped by 0 bases and J by 2 bases, with 4 bases between them. The CDR3 contains 13 residues. CDR1 is MNHEY and CDR2 is SMNVEV in the germline V gene (reference sequence). The CDR3 protein is CASSLSGQETQYF. DNA of the CDR3: TGTGCCAGCAGTTTATCAGGACAAGAGACCCAGTACTTC.

The V and J genes are TRBV20-1 and TRBJ2-7; TRBD1 matches at 9 bases. The CDR3 sequence is 15 residues long. V shed 0 bases, J shed 3 bases, and the junction held 6 bases outside the gene matches. From germline, CDR1 is DFQATT and CDR2 SNEGSKA (reference sequence). CDR3 residues: CSARDLRGQGYEQYF. Here the CDR3 DNA reads TGCAGTGCTAGAGATCTTAGGGGACAGGGCTACGAGCAGTACTTC.